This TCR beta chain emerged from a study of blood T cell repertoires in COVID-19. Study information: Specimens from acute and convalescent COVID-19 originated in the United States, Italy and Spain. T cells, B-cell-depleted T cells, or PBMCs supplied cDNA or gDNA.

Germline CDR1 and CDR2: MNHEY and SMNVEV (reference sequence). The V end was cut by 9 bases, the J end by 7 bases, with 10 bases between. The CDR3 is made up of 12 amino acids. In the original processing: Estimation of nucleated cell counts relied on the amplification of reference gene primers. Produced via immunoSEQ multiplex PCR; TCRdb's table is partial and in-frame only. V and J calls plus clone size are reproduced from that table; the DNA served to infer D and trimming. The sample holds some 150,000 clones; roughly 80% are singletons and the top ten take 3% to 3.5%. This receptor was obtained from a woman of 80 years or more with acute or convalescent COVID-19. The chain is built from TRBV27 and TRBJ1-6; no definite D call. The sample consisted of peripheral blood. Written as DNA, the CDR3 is TGTGCCAGTTGCATCGGGAATTCACCCCTCCACTTT. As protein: CASCIGNSPLHF.